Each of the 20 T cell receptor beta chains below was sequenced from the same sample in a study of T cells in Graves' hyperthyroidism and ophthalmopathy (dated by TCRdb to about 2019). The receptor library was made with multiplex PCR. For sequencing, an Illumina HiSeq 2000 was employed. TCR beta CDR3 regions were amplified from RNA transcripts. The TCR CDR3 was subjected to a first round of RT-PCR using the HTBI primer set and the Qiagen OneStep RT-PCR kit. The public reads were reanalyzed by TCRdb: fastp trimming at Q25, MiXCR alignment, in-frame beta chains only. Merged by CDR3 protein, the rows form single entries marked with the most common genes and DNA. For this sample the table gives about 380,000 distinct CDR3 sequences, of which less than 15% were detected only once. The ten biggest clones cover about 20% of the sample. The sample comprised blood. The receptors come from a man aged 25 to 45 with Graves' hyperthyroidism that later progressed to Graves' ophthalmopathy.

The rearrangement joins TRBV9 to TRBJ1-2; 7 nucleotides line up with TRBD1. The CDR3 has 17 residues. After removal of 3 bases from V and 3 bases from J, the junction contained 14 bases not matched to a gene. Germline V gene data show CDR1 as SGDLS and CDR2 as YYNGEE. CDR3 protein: CASSGYKLGTADYGYTF. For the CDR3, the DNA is TGTGCCAGCAGCGGATATAAACTCGGGACAGCCGACTATGGCTACACCTTC.

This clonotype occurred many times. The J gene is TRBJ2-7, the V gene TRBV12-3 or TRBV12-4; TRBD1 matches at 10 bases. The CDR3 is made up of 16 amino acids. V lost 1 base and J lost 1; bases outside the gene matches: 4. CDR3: CASSLGPGQGSYEQYF. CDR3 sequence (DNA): TGTGCCAGCAGTTTAGGACCGGGACAGGGGTCCTACGAGCAGTACTTC.

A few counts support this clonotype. The CDR3 nucleotides are TGCGCCAGCAGCCGGCGGGAATATGGTGAAGCTTTCTTT. Translated, it gives CASSRREYGEAFF. V and J are TRBV4-1 and TRBJ1-1; D gene unclear. CDR1 and CDR2 from the germline V gene are MGHRA and YSYEKL. The CDR3 extends over 13 amino acids. Trimming cost V 4 bases and J 7 bases, with 13 bases left between them.

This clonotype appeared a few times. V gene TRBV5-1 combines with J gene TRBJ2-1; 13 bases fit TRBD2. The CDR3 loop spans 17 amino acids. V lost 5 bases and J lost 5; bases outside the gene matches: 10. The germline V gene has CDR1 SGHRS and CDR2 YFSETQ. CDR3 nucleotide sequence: TGCGCCAGCAGTCTTCGGACTAGCGGGGGCCCTAACAATGAGCAGTTCTTC. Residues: CASSLRTSGGPNNEQFF.

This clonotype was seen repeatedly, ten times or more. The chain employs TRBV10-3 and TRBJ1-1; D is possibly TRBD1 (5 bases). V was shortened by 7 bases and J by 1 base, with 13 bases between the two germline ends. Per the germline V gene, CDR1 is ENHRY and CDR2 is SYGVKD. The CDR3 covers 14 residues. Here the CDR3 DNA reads TGTGCCATCACCGGGACGGCCCAGAACACTGAAGCTTTCTTT. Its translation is CAITGTAQNTEAFF.

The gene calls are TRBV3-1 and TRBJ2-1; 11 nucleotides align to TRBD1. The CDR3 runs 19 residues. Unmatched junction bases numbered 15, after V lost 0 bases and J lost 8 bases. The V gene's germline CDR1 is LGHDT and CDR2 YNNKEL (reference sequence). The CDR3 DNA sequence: TGTGCCAGCAGCCAAGATGGCATATGGGGGACAGGGGGATTCGATGAGCAGTTCTTC. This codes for CASSQDGIWGTGGFDEQFF.

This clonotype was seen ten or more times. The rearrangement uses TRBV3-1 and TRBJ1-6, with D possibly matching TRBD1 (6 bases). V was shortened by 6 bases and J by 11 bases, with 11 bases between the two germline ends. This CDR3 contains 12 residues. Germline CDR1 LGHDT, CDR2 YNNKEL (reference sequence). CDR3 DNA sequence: TGTGCCAGCAGGATACAGGGAGCACCCCTCCACTTT. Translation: CASRIQGAPLHF.

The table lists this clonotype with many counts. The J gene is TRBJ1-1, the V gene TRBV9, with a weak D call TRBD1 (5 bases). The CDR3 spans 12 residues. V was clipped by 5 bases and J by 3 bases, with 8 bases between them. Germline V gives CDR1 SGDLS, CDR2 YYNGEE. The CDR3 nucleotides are TGTGCCAGCAGTACCAGGGACACTGAAGCTTTCTTT. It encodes CASSTRDTEAFF.

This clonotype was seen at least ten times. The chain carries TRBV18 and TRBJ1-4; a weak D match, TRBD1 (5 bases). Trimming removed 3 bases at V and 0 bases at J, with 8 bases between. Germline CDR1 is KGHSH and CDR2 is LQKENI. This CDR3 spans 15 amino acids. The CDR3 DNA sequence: TGTGCCAGCTCACCCGACAGTACAACTAATGAAAAACTGTTTTTT. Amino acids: CASSPDSTTNEKLFF.

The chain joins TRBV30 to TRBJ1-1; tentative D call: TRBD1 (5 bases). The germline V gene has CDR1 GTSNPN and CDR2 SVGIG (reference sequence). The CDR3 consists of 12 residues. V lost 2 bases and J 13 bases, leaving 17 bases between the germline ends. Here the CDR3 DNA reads TGTGCCTGGAGTAGAGATGGACAAACGGGTTTCTTT. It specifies CAWSRDGQTGFF.

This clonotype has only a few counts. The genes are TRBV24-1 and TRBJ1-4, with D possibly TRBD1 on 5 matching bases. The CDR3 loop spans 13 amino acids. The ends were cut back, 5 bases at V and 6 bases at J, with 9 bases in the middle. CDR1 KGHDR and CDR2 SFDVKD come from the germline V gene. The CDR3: CATSGDYDEKLFF. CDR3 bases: TGTGCCACCAGTGGGGACTATGATGAAAAACTGTTTTTT.

This CDR3 is CASSVDRSGTGELFF. The DNA for the CDR3 is TGTGCCAGCAGTGTGGACAGGTCGGGCACCGGGGAGCTGTTTTTT. This chain uses TRBV6-1 with TRBJ2-2; 7 nucleotides agree with TRBD1. Germline values: CDR1 MNHNS, CDR2 SASEGT. The J segment lost 4 bases and the V segment lost 4 bases, leaving 6 bases of the junction unmatched. This CDR3 contains 15 residues.

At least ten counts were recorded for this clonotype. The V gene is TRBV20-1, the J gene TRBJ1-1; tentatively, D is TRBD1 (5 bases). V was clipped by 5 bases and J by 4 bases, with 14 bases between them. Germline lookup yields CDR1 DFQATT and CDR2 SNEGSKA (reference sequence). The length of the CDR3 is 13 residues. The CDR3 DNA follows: TGCAGTGCTGGGCGGGGGGGGGTCACTGAAGCTTTCTTT. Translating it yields CSAGRGGVTEAFF.

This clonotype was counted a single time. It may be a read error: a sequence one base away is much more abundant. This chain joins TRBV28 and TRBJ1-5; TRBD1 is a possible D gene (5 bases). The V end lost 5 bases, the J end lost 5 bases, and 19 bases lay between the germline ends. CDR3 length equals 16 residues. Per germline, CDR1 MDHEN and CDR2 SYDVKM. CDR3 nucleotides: TGTGCCAGCAGTCAAAGAATACGGGGACTGCATCAGCCCCAGCATTTT. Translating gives CASSQRIRGLHQPQHF.

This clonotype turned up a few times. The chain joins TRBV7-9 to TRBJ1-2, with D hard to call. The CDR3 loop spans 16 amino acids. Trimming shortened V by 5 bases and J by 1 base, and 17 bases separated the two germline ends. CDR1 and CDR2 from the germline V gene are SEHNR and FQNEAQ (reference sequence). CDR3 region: CASSLNNPGNNYGYTF. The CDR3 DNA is TGTGCCAGCAGCCTAAATAATCCTGGAAATAACTATGGCTACACCTTC.

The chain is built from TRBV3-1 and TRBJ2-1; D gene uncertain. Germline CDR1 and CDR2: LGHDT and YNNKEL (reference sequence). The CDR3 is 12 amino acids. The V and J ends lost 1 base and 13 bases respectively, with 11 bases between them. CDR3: CASSQVALGQFF. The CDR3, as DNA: TGTGCCAGCAGCCAAGTCGCCCTTGGCCAGTTCTTC.

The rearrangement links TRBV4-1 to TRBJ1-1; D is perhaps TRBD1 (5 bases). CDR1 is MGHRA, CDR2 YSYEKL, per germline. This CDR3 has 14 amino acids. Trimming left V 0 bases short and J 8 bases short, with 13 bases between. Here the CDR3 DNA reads TGCGCCAGCAGCCAAGAATCAGGGAACGTCGAAGCTTTCTTT. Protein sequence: CASSQESGNVEAFF.

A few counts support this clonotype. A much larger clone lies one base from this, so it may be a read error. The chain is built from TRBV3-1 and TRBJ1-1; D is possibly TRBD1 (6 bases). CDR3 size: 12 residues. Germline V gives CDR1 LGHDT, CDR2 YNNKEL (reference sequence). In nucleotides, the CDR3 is TGTGTCAGCAGCCAAGGACAGCTTGAAGCTTTCTTT. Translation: CVSSQGQLEAFF.

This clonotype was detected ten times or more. The CDR3 loop reads CASGQGNNQPQHF. The CDR3 DNA is TGTGCCAGCGGGCAGGGAAACAATCAGCCCCAGCATTTT. This chain connects TRBV28 to TRBJ1-5; D might be TRBD1 (5 bases). The CDR3 extends over 13 amino acids. Trimming cost V 8 bases and J 3 bases, with 11 bases left between them. Germline CDR1 and CDR2: MDHEN and SYDVKM.

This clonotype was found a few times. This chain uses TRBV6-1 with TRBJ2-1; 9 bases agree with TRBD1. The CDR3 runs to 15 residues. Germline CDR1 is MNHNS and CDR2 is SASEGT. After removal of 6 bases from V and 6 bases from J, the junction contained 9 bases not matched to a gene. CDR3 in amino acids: CASSLSGTGRNEQFF. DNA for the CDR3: TGTGCCAGCAGCCTATCCGGGACAGGGCGCAATGAGCAGTTCTTC.